Reported below is one T cell receptor beta chain. As yet, its antigen is unknown. The source of the sample is a study of CD8+ T cells in alopecia areata. The treatment was: oral pan-JAK inhibitor, 5-10 mg twice daily. Collected material from alopecia areata patients comprised lesional scalp punch biopsies and peripheral blood. General study results and limits: Only a single nonresponder existed, so baseline CD8+ expansion links stay unclear.

cDNA reverse transcribed from extracted RNA served as the sequencing template. Assay: immunoSEQ multiplex PCR; the TCRdb copy retains only in-frame clones and omits some. The data contain approximately 210,000 clones, 60% of them singletons. The germline CDR1 and CDR2 sequences are SGHDT and YYEEEE. V trimming: 0 bases; J trimming: 3 bases; junction bases outside the gene matches: 3. The CDR3 is 15 amino acids. This receptor was taken from a human donor with alopecia areata. V and J are TRBV5-6 and TRBJ2-1; 7 bases are shared with TRBD2. Sequences were derived from CD4+ T cells sorted from blood, sampled at week 4, from a patient treated with tofacitinib. The DNA of the CDR3 is TGTGCCAGCAGCTTGGATGCGGGGGTCTACAATGAGCAGTTCTTC. This gives the protein CASSLDAGVYNEQFF.